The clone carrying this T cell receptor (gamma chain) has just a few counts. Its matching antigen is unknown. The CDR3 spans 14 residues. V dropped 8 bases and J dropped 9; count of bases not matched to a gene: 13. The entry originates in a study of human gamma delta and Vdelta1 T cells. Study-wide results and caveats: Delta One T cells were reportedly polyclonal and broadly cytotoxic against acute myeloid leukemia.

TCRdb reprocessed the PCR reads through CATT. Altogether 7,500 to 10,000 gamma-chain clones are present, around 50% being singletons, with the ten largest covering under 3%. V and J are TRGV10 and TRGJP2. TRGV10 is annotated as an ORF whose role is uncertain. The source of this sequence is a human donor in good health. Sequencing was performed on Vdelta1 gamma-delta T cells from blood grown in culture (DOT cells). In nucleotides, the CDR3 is TGTGCTGCGTGGGATTTCGCCCCGAATTGGATCAAGACGTTT. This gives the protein CAAWDFAPNWIKTF.